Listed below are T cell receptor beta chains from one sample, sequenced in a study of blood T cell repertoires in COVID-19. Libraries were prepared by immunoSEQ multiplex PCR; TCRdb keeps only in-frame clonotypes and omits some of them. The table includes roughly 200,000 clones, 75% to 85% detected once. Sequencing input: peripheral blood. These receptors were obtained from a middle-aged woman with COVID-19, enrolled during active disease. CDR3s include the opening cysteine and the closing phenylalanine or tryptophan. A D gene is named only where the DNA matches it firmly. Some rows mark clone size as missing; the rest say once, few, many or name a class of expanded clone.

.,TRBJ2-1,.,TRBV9,TGTGCCAGCAGCACCCCTAGCCGACGATCCTACAATGAGCAGTTCTTC,CASSTPSRRSYNEQFF
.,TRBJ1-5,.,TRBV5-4,TGTGCCAGCAGTTTACAGGGCAATCAGCCCCAGCATTTT,CASSLQGNQPQHF
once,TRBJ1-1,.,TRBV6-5,TGTGCCAGCACCCTTCCGGGGATGACTGAAGCTTTCTTT,CASTLPGMTEAFF
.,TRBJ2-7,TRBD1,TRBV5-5,TGTGCCAGCAGCGATGGGACAGGGGTCTCCGAGCAGTACTTC,CASSDGTGVSEQYF
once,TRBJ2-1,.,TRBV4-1,TGCGCCAGCAGCCCCTATTTAGACAGTTACAATGAGCAGTTCTTC,CASSPYLDSYNEQFF
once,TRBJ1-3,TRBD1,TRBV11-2,TGTGCCAGCAGCCTCCCGACAGGGGCCGGAAACACCATATATTTT,CASSLPTGAGNTIYF
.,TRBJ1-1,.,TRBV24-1,TGTGCCACCAGTGATCCAACAGGCGCCATGAACACTGAAGCTTTCTTT,CATSDPTGAMNTEAFF
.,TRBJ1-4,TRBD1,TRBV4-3,TGCGCCAGCAGCCAAGTCAGGGGGATTACTAATGAAAAACTGTTTTTT,CASSQVRGITNEKLFF
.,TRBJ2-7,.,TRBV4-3,TGCGCCAGCAGCCAAGATCCGACATCCTCCTACGAGCAGTACTTC,CASSQDPTSSYEQYF
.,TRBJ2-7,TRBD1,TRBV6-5,TGTGCCAGCACCAAAGGGGGCACGCAGGAGCAGTACTTC,CASTKGGTQEQYF
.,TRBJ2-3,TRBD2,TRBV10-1,TGCGCCAGCAGTGAGTCTAGCGGGAGGTTCGCAGATACGCAGTATTTT,CASSESSGRFADTQYF
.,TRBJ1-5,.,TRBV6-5,TGTGCCAGCAGTTACTTGGGGGGGGGTCAGCCCCAGCATTTT,CASSYLGGGQPQHF
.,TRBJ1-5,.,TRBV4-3,TGCGCCAGCAGCCTGGGGGAGGATCAGCCCCAGCATTTT,CASSLGEDQPQHF
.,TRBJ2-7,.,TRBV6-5,TGTGCCAGCAGTTACCGGGTCCCCTACGAGCAGTACTTC,CASSYRVPYEQYF
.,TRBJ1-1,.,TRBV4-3,TGCGCCAGCAGCCAAGATCGTGCCTCCCCGGGGGCTTTCTTT,CASSQDRASPGAFF
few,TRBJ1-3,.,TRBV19,TGTGCCAGTAGAAACGAGGGTTTTAACTCTGGAAACACCATATATTTT,CASRNEGFNSGNTIYF
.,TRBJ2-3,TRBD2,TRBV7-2,TGTGCCAGCAGCTTACTAGCGGACAGCACAGATACGCAGTATTTT,CASSLLADSTDTQYF
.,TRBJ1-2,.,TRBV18,TGTGCCAGCTCACTCTCGGAGTCCAGCTATGGCTACACCTTC,CASSLSESSYGYTF
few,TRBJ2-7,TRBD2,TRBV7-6,TGTGCCAGCAGCTTAGAAGCCCGGGGGACTACCTACGAGCAGTACTTC,CASSLEARGTTYEQYF
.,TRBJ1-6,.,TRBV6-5,TGTGCCAGCAGATTGGACAGCTCCTATAATTCACCCCTCCACTTT,CASRLDSSYNSPLHF
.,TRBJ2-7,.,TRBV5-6,TGTGCCAGCAGCCCCGGGTTTCTCTACGAGCAGTACTTC,CASSPGFLYEQYF
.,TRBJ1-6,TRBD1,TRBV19,TGTGCCAGTAGTATTTTACGGACAGGGAATTCACCCCTCCACTTT,CASSILRTGNSPLHF
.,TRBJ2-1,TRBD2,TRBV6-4,TGTGCCAGCAGTGACCGGGCTAGCGGTGGGAATGAGCAGTTCTTC,CASSDRASGGNEQFF
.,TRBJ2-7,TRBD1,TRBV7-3,TGTGCCAGCAGCCGTGACAGGGGCTACGAGCAGTACTTC,CASSRDRGYEQYF
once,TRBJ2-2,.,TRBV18,TGTGCCAGCTCACCAAGGTCACCAGGGTCCGGGGAGCTGTTTTTT,CASSPRSPGSGELFF
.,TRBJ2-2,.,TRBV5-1,TGCGCCAGCAGCTTGACAGGACCCGCGGCGGAGCTGTTTTTT,CASSLTGPAAELFF
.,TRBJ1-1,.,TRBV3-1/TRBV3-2,TGTGCCAGCAGCCAAAGAGGGGGTCGGAACACTGAAGCTTTCTTT,CASSQRGGRNTEAFF
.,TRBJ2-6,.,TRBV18,TGTGCCAGCTCACTGGACAGCTCTGGGGCCAACGTCCTGACTTTC,CASSLDSSGANVLTF
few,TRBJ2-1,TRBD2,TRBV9,TGTGCCAGCAGCGTGGGACTAGCGGGGGGTCCCTACAATGAGCAGTTCTTC,CASSVGLAGGPYNEQFF
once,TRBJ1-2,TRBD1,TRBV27,TGTGCCAGCAGTTTACCCGACTCGATCCGGGACAGGAGGAACTATGGCTACACCTTC,CASSLPDSIRDRRNYGYTF
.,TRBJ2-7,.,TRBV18,TGTGCCAGCTCAACCGGGACACCCTACGAGCAGTACTTC,CASSTGTPYEQYF
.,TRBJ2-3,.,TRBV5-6,TGTGCCAGCAGCCCCGGGACTTCATTCACAGATACGCAGTATTTT,CASSPGTSFTDTQYF
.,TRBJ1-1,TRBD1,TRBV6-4,TGTGCCAGCAGCCGGACAGGGTGGGACACTGAAGCTTTCTTT,CASSRTGWDTEAFF
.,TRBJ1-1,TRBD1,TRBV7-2,TGTGCCAGCAGCCCGCGGACAGGGCGGAACACTGAAGCTTTCTTT,CASSPRTGRNTEAFF
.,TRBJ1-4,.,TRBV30,TGTGCCTGGAGTCCGACTGGCGGGGAAAAACTGTTTTTT,CAWSPTGGEKLFF
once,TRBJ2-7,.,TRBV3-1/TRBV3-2,TGTGCCAGCAGCCAAGATAGGAGCGGGACACTAACCTACGAGCAGTACTTC,CASSQDRSGTLTYEQYF
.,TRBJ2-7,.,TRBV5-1,TGCGCCAGCAGCTTGGTTCGAGGGGTTGGGAGGACCTACGAGCAGTACTTC,CASSLVRGVGRTYEQYF
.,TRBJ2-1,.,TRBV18,TGTGCCAGCTCACGGCTTGGGGGCGATGAGCAGTTCTTC,CASSRLGGDEQFF
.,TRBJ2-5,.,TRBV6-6,TGTGCCAGCACCGCGACAGAGCAAGAGACCCAGTACTTC,CASTATEQETQYF
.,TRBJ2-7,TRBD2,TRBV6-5,TGTGCCAGCTCGAAAGCGGGGACGCACTACGAGCAGTACTTC,CASSKAGTHYEQYF
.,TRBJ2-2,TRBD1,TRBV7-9,TGTGCCAGCGAAAGACAGGGTATCGGGGAGCTGTTTTTT,CASERQGIGELFF
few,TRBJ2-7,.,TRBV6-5,TGTGCCAGCAGTCGTTACAGGGAATCCCACGAGCAGTACTTC,CASSRYRESHEQYF
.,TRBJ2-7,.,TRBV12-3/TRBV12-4,TGTGCCAGCAGTCTTTCGGTATCCTACGAGCAGTACTTC,CASSLSVSYEQYF
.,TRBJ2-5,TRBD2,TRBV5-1,TGCGCCAGCAGCGGCGGGACTAGCGGGAGGGCCTATCAAGAGACCCAGTACTTC,CASSGGTSGRAYQETQYF
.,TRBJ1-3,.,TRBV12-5,TGTGCTAGTGGTCCCCCGACAGTCTCCAACACCATATATTTT,CASGPPTVSNTIYF
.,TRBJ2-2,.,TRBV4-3,TGCGCCAGCAGCCAAGCGGTAGGCGGGGTAGCCGGGGAGCTGTTTTTT,CASSQAVGGVAGELFF
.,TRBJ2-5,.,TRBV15,TGTGCCACCAGCAGAGATTTGGGGAGTCCGGACTTTGAAGAGACCCAGTACTTC,CATSRDLGSPDFEETQYF
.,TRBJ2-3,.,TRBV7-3,TGTGCCAGCAGTCGAGGACTGACGGGGGATACGCAGTATTTT,CASSRGLTGDTQYF
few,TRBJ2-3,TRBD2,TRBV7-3,TGTGCCAGCAGCGTAACTAGCGCGGATACGCAGTATTTT,CASSVTSADTQYF
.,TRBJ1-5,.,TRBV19,TGTGCCAGTAGTTTACAGGGAGATCAGCCCCAGCATTTT,CASSLQGDQPQHF
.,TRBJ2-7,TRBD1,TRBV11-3,TGTGCCAGCAGCTTCGTAACGGACAGGGGAGAGGGCGAGCAGTACTTC,CASSFVTDRGEGEQYF
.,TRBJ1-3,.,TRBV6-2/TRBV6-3,TGTGCCAGCAGTTACGATTCTCCCAGATCTGGAAACACCATATATTTT,CASSYDSPRSGNTIYF
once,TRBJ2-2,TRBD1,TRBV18,TGTGCCAGCTCACCCCGGACAGGGGGCGACACCGGGGAGCTGTTTTTT,CASSPRTGGDTGELFF
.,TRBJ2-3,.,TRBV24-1,TGTGCCACCTCCCGAGGGGACTCAGATACGCAGTATTTT,CATSRGDSDTQYF